This T cell receptor beta chain originates from a study of T cell repertoires in cytomegalovirus infection. In the study overall: Well-studied HLA-B-restricted epitopes and recently identified HLA-C-restricted epitopes of CMV were both used in the study. A matching HLA type, together with CMV infection, was signaled by public TCR beta signatures.

This clonotype was counted a few times. As yet, its antigen is unknown. The CDR3 is 17 residues long. V lost 1 base, J lost 2 bases, and 16 bases lay in between. The germline CDR1 and CDR2 sequences are LNHDA and SQIVND (reference sequence). TCRdb independently ran MiXCR on the reads; one entry per CDR3 protein. The repertoire has about 400,000 distinct CDR3 sequences, roughly a third of them found once; the top ten carry roughly 13%. Study-level points and caveats: Clonotype analysis showed dominance of the ex vivo response by HLA-C-restricted CMV-specific TCR beta clonotypes. The cumulative frequency of public TCR beta families identified carriers of CMV plus the relevant HLA.

This clonotype was sampled from a human donor in good health (CMV status not recorded). Some clones in this sample may be carry-over from other donors' samples. This sequence joins TRBV19 and TRBJ2-3, with D possibly TRBD2 on 6 matching bases. Sample: cultured PBMCs, taken from culture after CMV antigen stimulation. CDR3 nucleotides: TGTGCCAGTAGTATAGCTGGTTGGCGGGACTTCACAGATACGCAGTATTTT. This translates into CASSIAGWRDFTDTQYF.